The 29 T cell receptor beta chains below come from one sample, sequenced in a study of blood T cell repertoires in COVID-19 (dated by TCRdb to about 2020). Libraries were constructed by the immunoSEQ multiplex PCR assay. TCRdb mirrors the immuneACCESS table, restricted to in-frame sequences. Some clones are absent from its copies; in checked studies, under half trace to an unresolved V gene, and the reason for the others is unknown. The table for this sample lists over 100,000 clones; about nine tenths of them were counted only once. About 16% of the sample is held by the ten biggest clonotypes. Sequenced input: peripheral blood. Receptors were obtained from a man aged 45-60 years with acute or convalescent COVID-19.

The chain couples TRBV21-1 to TRBJ1-2. TRBV21-1 is a listed pseudogene. The CDR3 is 13 amino acids. CDR3 sequence: CASNPVNARGYTF. CDR3 sequence (DNA): TGTGCCAGCAACCCCGTGAATGCGCGCGGCTACACCTTC.

The V and J genes are TRBV6-5 and TRBJ2-1, with TRBD2 identical over 7 bases. The CDR3 contains 13 residues. V was pared by 11 bases and J by 7 bases, with 11 bases of the junction left unmatched. Germline lookup yields CDR1 MNHEY and CDR2 SVGAGI. The CDR3 loop reads CAARWREMNEQFF. CDR3 bases: TGTGCCGCCCGTTGGCGGGAGATGAATGAGCAGTTCTTC.

In this sample, this clone turned up a few times. The genes are TRBV15 and TRBJ2-1, with D perhaps TRBD2 (5 bases). Germline CDR1 LNHNV, CDR2 YYDKDF (reference sequence). Trimming took 1 base from V and 10 from J, leaving 11 bases between them. The CDR3 is 13 residues long. The CDR3 region is CATSRADYLEQFF. The CDR3 nucleotides are TGTGCCACCAGCAGAGCTGACTACCTCGAGCAGTTCTTC.

CDR3 sequence reads: CASSLTSRLAGLSSYNEQFF. The CDR3 DNA is TGTGCCAGCAGCTTGACCTCTCGACTAGCGGGGTTGAGCTCCTACAATGAGCAGTTCTTC. V is TRBV7-6 and J is TRBJ2-1; 11 bases agree with TRBD2. The CDR3 runs 20 residues. V trimming: 3 bases; J trimming: 0 bases; junction bases outside the gene matches: 13. Germline V gene sequence: CDR1 SGHVS, CDR2 FNYEAQ.

J is TRBJ1-1 and V is TRBV7-8; D not resolved. The germline V gene has CDR1 SGHVS and CDR2 FQNEAQ. This CDR3 region has 15 residues. The V end was cut by 4 bases, the J end by 4 bases, with 16 bases between. The CDR3 nucleotides are TGTGCCAGCAGCTACGGAGGAAGGGTGGGCACTGAAGCTTTCTTT. Its protein is CASSYGGRVGTEAFF.

This clone was detected once. The chain links TRBV11-2 to TRBJ2-7; 11 bases agree with TRBD2. In germline, CDR1 is SGHAT, CDR2 FQNNGV. The length of the CDR3 is 16 residues. V trimming: 5 bases; J trimming: 2 bases; junction bases outside the gene matches: 8. The CDR3 DNA is TGTGCCAGCAGCCCCCCGGGACTAGCGGAGCCCTACGAGCAGTACTTC. It codes for CASSPPGLAEPYEQYF.

The chain recombines TRBV12-5 with TRBJ1-5; 8 bases are shared with TRBD1. The CDR3 length is 14 residues. Looked up from germline, CDR1 is LGHNT and CDR2 is FRNRAP. J was trimmed by 3 bases and V by 7 bases; bases with no gene match: 5. The CDR3 DNA follows: TGTGCTAGTGACAGGACAGGGATCAATCAGCCCCAGCATTTT. Protein sequence: CASDRTGINQPQHF. The whole variable domain, filled in from reference TRBV12-5 and TRBJ1-5, reads DARVTQTPRHKVTEMGQEVTMRCQPILGHNTVFWYRQTMMQGLELLAYFRNRAPLDDSGMPKDRFSAEMPDATLATLKIQPSEPRDSAVYFCASDRTGINQPQHFGDGTRLSIL.

V usage is TRBV29-1 and J usage is TRBJ2-3, with 7 nucleotides matching TRBD2. The CDR3 is made up of 13 amino acids. Germline CDR1 and CDR2: SQVTM and ANQGSEA. Unmatched junction bases numbered 9, after V lost 6 bases and J lost 6 bases. CDR3 in amino acids: CSVARGVGDTQYF. The CDR3 coding sequence is TGCAGCGTCGCTCGGGGGGTTGGGGATACGCAGTATTTT.

V is TRBV28 and J is TRBJ1-5; D perhaps matches TRBD1 (6 bases). This CDR3 has 15 amino acids. Germline CDR1 is MDHEN and CDR2 is SYDVKM. V lost 2 bases and J lost 4, with 12 bases in between. The DNA for the CDR3 is TGTGCCAGCAGTTTAGCGGGGGCCATGAATCAGCCCCAGCATTTT. This codes for CASSLAGAMNQPQHF.

CDR3 region: CASSQYRDQPLHF. Here the CDR3 DNA reads TGTGCCAGCAGCCAATACCGGGATCAACCCCTCCACTTT. V gene TRBV3-1 (or the pseudogene TRBV3-2) combines with J gene TRBJ1-6; D is unresolved. Germline CDR1 LGHDT, CDR2 YNNKEL (reference sequence). The CDR3 sequence is 13 residues long. V was shortened by 2 bases and J by 12 bases, with 11 bases between the two germline ends.

The rearrangement links TRBV29-1 to TRBJ1-2, with D possibly matching TRBD1 (6 bases). Looked up from germline, CDR1 is SQVTM and CDR2 is ANQGSEA. CDR3 length equals 13 residues. V lost 6 bases to trimming and J lost 4 bases, with 15 bases between them. CDR3 bases: TGCAGCGTAACAGGGAGAAATCGCTATGGCTACACCTTC. This translates into CSVTGRNRYGYTF. The full variable domain, in which reference TRBV29-1 and TRBJ1-2 provide the parts outside the CDR3, is SAVISQKPSRDICQRGTSLTIQCQVDSQVTMMFWYRQQPGQSLTLIATANQGSEATYESGFVIDKFPISRPNLTFSTLTVSNMSPEDSSIYLCSVTGRNRYGYTFGSGTRLTVV.

The chain couples TRBV19 to TRBJ2-5, with 8 bases fitting TRBD1. After removal of 3 bases from V and 6 bases from J, the junction contained 3 bases not matched to a gene. Germline loops: CDR1 LNHDA, CDR2 SQIVND (reference sequence). The CDR3 is 13 residues long. This CDR3 reads CASSIDRGQTQYF. CDR3 nucleotides: TGTGCCAGTAGTATTGACAGGGGCCAGACCCAGTACTTC.

CDR3 sequence: CASSTGTGSGNTIYF. The CDR3, as DNA: TGTGCCAGCAGTACCGGGACAGGCTCTGGAAACACCATATATTTT. The V call is TRBV28, the J call TRBJ1-3; 8 positions agree with TRBD1. The J segment lost 0 bases and the V segment lost 5 bases, leaving 3 bases of the junction unmatched. There are 15 residues in the CDR3. Germline V gives CDR1 MDHEN, CDR2 SYDVKM.

This clone was seen only a few times. The chain joins TRBV5-6 to TRBJ1-1, with D possibly TRBD1 on 6 matching bases. The CDR3 extends over 14 amino acids. Germline V gene sequence: CDR1 SGHDT, CDR2 YYEEEE. Trimming removed 4 bases from V and 5 bases from J, with 15 bases in between. Written as DNA, the CDR3 is TGTGCCAGCAGCCTTTGGGGGCTAGGGACTGAAGCTTTCTTT. Amino acids: CASSLWGLGTEAFF. The whole variable domain, filled in from reference TRBV5-6 and TRBJ1-1, reads DAGVTQSPTHLIKTRGQQVTLRCSPKSGHDTVSWYQQALGQGPQFIFQYYEEEERQRGNFPDRFSGHQFPNYSSELNVNALLLGDSALYLCASSLWGLGTEAFFGQGTRLTVV.

J is TRBJ2-5 and V is TRBV19; possible D gene TRBD2, 5 bases. Trimming cost V 3 bases and J 4 bases, with 9 bases left between them. Germline CDR1 LNHDA, CDR2 SQIVND (reference sequence). This CDR3 is 13 amino acids long. As DNA, the CDR3 is TGTGCCAGTAGTATTAAGCGGACAGAGACCCAGTACTTC. It codes for CASSIKRTETQYF.

The CDR3 DNA reads as TGTGCCAGCAGTCCGAGAGGGGACATCTATGGCTACACCTTC. Amino acid sequence: CASSPRGDIYGYTF. The J gene is TRBJ1-2, the V gene TRBV27; perhaps TRBD1 as D (6 bases). Between the trimmed V and J ends, which lost 5 bases and 4 bases, there was a span of 14 bases. The CDR3 extends over 14 amino acids. Germline loops: CDR1 MNHEY, CDR2 SMNVEV (reference sequence).

The genes are TRBV5-1 and TRBJ2-7; the D gene is possibly TRBD2 (6 bases). The CDR3 contains 15 residues. From germline, CDR1 is SGHRS and CDR2 YFSETQ. Trimming pared 0 bases from V and 4 bases from J, leaving 14 bases between. CDR3 bases: TGCGCCAGCAGCTTGGACCCGGGAGCCCTTTACGAGCAGTACTTC. The encoded protein is CASSLDPGALYEQYF.

The rearrangement uses TRBV27 and TRBJ2-1; 11 positions match TRBD2. This CDR3 has 16 residues. V trimming: 3 bases; J trimming: 8 bases; junction bases outside the gene matches: 9. CDR1 and CDR2 from the germline V gene are MNHEY and SMNVEV (reference sequence). The CDR3 coding sequence is TGTGCCAGCAGTTTTTTACTAGCGGGAGTTCTTGATGAGCAGTTCTTC. It is translated as CASSFLLAGVLDEQFF.

This rearrangement joins TRBV28 to TRBJ2-7; D might be TRBD2 (6 bases). The CDR3 spans 15 residues. Trimming pared 6 bases from V and 4 bases from J, leaving 19 bases between. Germline V CDR1 and CDR2: MDHEN, SYDVKM. Here the CDR3 DNA reads TGTGCCAGCAGCCCCGGGGGAACCCAAGCGTACGAGCAGTACTTC. This translates into CASSPGGTQAYEQYF.

This rearrangement joins TRBV5-1 to TRBJ2-7; a weak D match, TRBD2 (6 bases). Germline CDR1 and CDR2: SGHRS and YFSETQ. The germline V and J ends were trimmed by 4 bases and 3 bases, with 11 bases remaining between them. The CDR3 spans 13 residues. The CDR3 spells CASSPAGGYEQYF. In nucleotides, the CDR3 is TGCGCCAGCAGCCCCGCCGGGGGCTACGAGCAGTACTTC.

This rearrangement joins TRBV7-9 to TRBJ2-7, with 11 nucleotides matching TRBD1. Germline-derived CDR1 and CDR2 are SEHNR and FQNEAQ (reference sequence). The CDR3 contains 15 residues. V lost 6 bases to trimming and J lost 5 bases; unmatched junction nucleotides: 9. DNA for the CDR3: TGTGCCAGCAGTTTATCGGACAGGGGGCGCAACGAGCAGTACTTC. It specifies CASSLSDRGRNEQYF. Full variable domain (remainder filled in from reference TRBV7-9 and TRBJ2-7): DTGVSQNPRHKITKRGQNVTFRCDPISEHNRLYWYRQTLGQGPEFLTYFQNEAQLEKSRLLSDRFSAERPKGSFSTLEIQRTEQGDSAMYLCASSLSDRGRNEQYFGPGTRLTVT.

This clone has ten or more counts. The V call is TRBV5-1, the J call TRBJ1-3; D is possibly TRBD1 (5 bases). The germline V and J ends were trimmed by 7 bases and 3 bases, with 14 bases remaining between them. Germline V gives CDR1 SGHRS, CDR2 YFSETQ. The CDR3 runs 14 residues. The CDR3 reads CASHTGGIGNTIYF. CDR3 sequence (DNA): TGCGCCAGCCACACAGGTGGAATTGGAAACACCATATATTTT.

This chain connects TRBV20-1 to TRBJ2-7; no reliable D call. The germline gives CDR1 DFQATT, CDR2 SNEGSKA (reference sequence). Trimming removed 0 bases from V and 3 bases from J, with 3 bases in between. CDR3 length: 11 residues. In nucleotides, the CDR3 is TGCAGTGCTAGAGATCTCTACGAGCAGTACTTC. Protein: CSARDLYEQYF.

The CDR3 DNA sequence: TGTGCCAGCAGCCAGACTAGCGGTAACACAGATACGCAGTATTTT. Its translation: CASSQTSGNTDTQYF. V is TRBV5-5 and J is TRBJ2-3; 9 positions agree with TRBD2. This CDR3 has 15 residues. CDR1 is SGHKS, CDR2 YYEKEE, per germline (reference sequence). V lost 4 bases and J lost 2; bases outside the gene matches: 5.

V usage is TRBV6-2 or TRBV6-3 and J usage is TRBJ2-1, with 12 bases fitting TRBD2. The junction had 14 bases not matched to a gene; V was cut back by 2 bases and J by 6 bases. Germline V gene lookup returns CDR1 MNHEY and CDR2 SVGEGT. The CDR3 sequence is 19 residues long. The CDR3: CASSYPTHLAGGPSNEQFF. CDR3 bases: TGTGCCAGCAGTTACCCGACTCATCTAGCGGGAGGGCCTAGCAATGAGCAGTTCTTC.

The CDR3 sequence is CASSAAGGRIDEQFF. The CDR3 DNA is TGTGCCAGCTCGGCCGCGGGAGGGCGGATCGATGAGCAGTTCTTC. The chain joins TRBV18 to TRBJ2-1, with 9 bases that match TRBD2. Germline lookup yields CDR1 KGHSH and CDR2 LQKENI. V shed 6 bases, J shed 8 bases, and the junction held 11 bases outside the gene matches. CDR3 length: 15 residues.

About this clone: Other DNA sequences in this sample translate to the same CDR3. The genes are TRBV5-1 and TRBJ2-1; 11 bases are shared with TRBD2. J was trimmed by 2 bases and V by 4 bases; bases with no gene match: 2. CDR1 and CDR2 (germline): SGHRS, YFSETQ. There are 15 residues in the CDR3. The CDR3 sequence is CASSPGLAAYNEQFF. Here the CDR3 DNA reads TGCGCCAGCAGCCCGGGACTAGCGGCCTACAATGAGCAGTTCTTC.

This clone has more than one count but fewer than ten. The chain has TRBV3-1 (or the pseudogene TRBV3-2) and TRBJ2-5; 10 bases match TRBD2. V was clipped by 4 bases and J by 4 bases; unmatched bases: 12. From germline, CDR1 is LGHDT and CDR2 YNNKEL (reference sequence). This CDR3 is 17 amino acids long. The CDR3: CASSPVFSSGRRETQYF. In DNA, the CDR3 is TGTGCCAGCAGCCCAGTCTTTTCTAGCGGGAGACGAGAGACCCAGTACTTC.

The chain recombines TRBV7-9 with TRBJ1-6, with D hard to call. The CDR3 spans 12 residues. V was cut by 1 base and J by 9 bases, with 4 bases left in between. Germline CDR1 and CDR2: SEHNR and FQNEAQ (reference sequence). The DNA of the CDR3 is TGTGCCAGCAGCTTAGGAGCTTCACCCCTCCACTTT. This codes for CASSLGASPLHF.